Listed here are 30 T cell receptor beta chains from one sample, sequenced in a study of T cell responses to AZD1222 COVID-19 vaccine. Profiled with immunoSEQ multiplex PCR; TCRdb holds only in-frame clones, not every one. This table holds approximately 140,000 clones, more than 80% found once. The sequencing here drew on peripheral blood, taken 28 days after the second dose of the MenACWY control vaccine. Source of these receptors: an adult who received the MenACWY meningococcal vaccine as a control.

V and J are TRBV28 and TRBJ2-1, with 7 bases identical to TRBD2. J gave up 6 bases and V 3 bases, and 8 bases lay outside the gene matches. The CDR3 loop spans 15 amino acids. In germline, CDR1 is MDHEN, CDR2 SYDVKM. The DNA of the CDR3 is TGTGCCAGCAGTTTGGGGGGGGTAGCGAGCAATGAGCAGTTCTTC. It is translated as CASSLGGVASNEQFF.

This clone is a singleton in its sample. The J gene is TRBJ2-7, the V gene TRBV27; 8 positions match TRBD1. The junction had 4 bases not matched to a gene; V was cut back by 2 bases and J by 7 bases. Looked up from germline, CDR1 is MNHEY and CDR2 is SMNVEV (reference sequence). There are 13 residues in the CDR3. The CDR3 reads CASSLRTGWEQYF. In DNA, the CDR3 is TGTGCCAGCAGTTTAAGGACAGGGTGGGAGCAGTACTTC.

The chain couples TRBV29-1 to TRBJ2-3; weak D call: TRBD1 (5 bases). The CDR3 covers 15 residues. Germline loops: CDR1 SQVTM, CDR2 ANQGSEA. Trimming shortened V by 4 bases and J by 3 bases, and 17 bases separated the two germline ends. The CDR3 region is CSVALGALTTDTQYF. The CDR3 DNA follows: TGCAGCGTTGCCTTAGGGGCTCTAACAACAGATACGCAGTATTTT.

The CDR3 loop reads CASSDGAVDFNYGYTF. CDR3 DNA sequence: TGTGCCAGCAGTGATGGGGCGGTCGACTTTAACTATGGCTACACCTTC. The chain couples TRBV6-1 to TRBJ1-2; perhaps TRBD1 as D (5 bases). Per germline, CDR1 MNHNS and CDR2 SASEGT. Deletions cut 3 bases from V and 1 base from J, with 15 bases between. CDR3 length: 16 amino acids.

The rearrangement joins TRBV4-3 to TRBJ2-1; TRBD1 or TRBD2 may be the D gene (6 bases each). Trimming pared 4 bases from V and 8 bases from J, leaving 15 bases between. CDR1 is LGHNA, CDR2 YSLEER, per germline. CDR3 length: 14 amino acids. The CDR3 sequence is CASSPRDRRDEQFF. The CDR3 DNA is TGCGCCAGCAGCCCCCGTGACAGGAGGGATGAGCAGTTCTTC.

The J gene is TRBJ1-6, the V gene TRBV12-3 or TRBV12-4; D is ambiguous. Trimming removed 4 bases from V and 9 bases from J, with 4 bases in between. This CDR3 is 11 amino acids long. As DNA, the CDR3 is TGTGCCAGCAGTTCGGGTTCACCCCTCCACTTT. Translating gives CASSSGSPLHF.

V is TRBV29-1 and J is TRBJ2-3; TRBD1 aligns across 11 bases. Germline CDR1 reads SQVTM; CDR2 reads ANQGSEA. This CDR3 contains 15 residues. The junction had 11 bases not matched to a gene; V was cut back by 8 bases and J by 4 bases. The CDR3 DNA sequence: TGCAGCCTGACTGGACAGGGGGCAGGGGCAGATACGCAGTATTTT. It codes for CSLTGQGAGADTQYF.

The rearrangement links TRBV9 to TRBJ2-1, with D unresolved. The V gene lost 0 bases and the J gene lost 0 bases, with 7 bases spanning the gap. The length of the CDR3 is 15 residues. The germline V gene encodes CDR1 SGDLS and CDR2 YYNGEE. CDR3 DNA sequence: TGTGCCAGCAGCGTAGACCAGAGCTCCTACAATGAGCAGTTCTTC. Residues: CASSVDQSSYNEQFF.

The gene calls are TRBV18 and TRBJ1-4; TRBD1 matches 9 bases. The length of the CDR3 is 16 residues. Germline V gene data show CDR1 as KGHSH and CDR2 as LQKENI. J lost 2 bases, V lost 5 bases, and 6 bases had no gene match. CDR3: CASSYGQGKTNEKLFF. CDR3 nucleotides: TGTGCCAGCTCATACGGACAGGGGAAGACTAATGAAAAACTGTTTTTT.

This clone was seen only once. The rearrangement links TRBV5-1 to TRBJ2-1; 8 nucleotides line up with TRBD2. The CDR3 runs 14 residues. The germline V gene has CDR1 SGHRS and CDR2 YFSETQ. V lost 4 bases and J lost 7; bases outside the gene matches: 7. The CDR3 region is CASSPGLAVNEQFF. Here the CDR3 DNA reads TGCGCCAGCAGCCCCGGACTAGCCGTTAATGAGCAGTTCTTC.

The chain links TRBV6-5 to TRBJ2-7; D is unresolved. Trimming removed 0 bases from V and 2 bases from J, with 14 bases in between. Germline V gene data show CDR1 as MNHEY and CDR2 as SVGAGI. The CDR3 totals 16 residues. DNA for the CDR3: TGTGCCAGCAGTTACTCTATTGACTCCCGGCCCTACGAGCAGTACTTC. Its protein product is CASSYSIDSRPYEQYF.

This chain joins TRBV19 and TRBJ1-3; no clear D. Germline V lookup: CDR1 LNHDA, CDR2 SQIVND (reference sequence). CDR3 length equals 14 residues. V was pared by 3 bases and J by 2 bases, with 8 bases between. The CDR3 spells CASSITRAGNTIYF. For the CDR3, the DNA is TGTGCCAGTAGTATTACCAGAGCTGGAAACACCATATATTTT.

This clone was seen once. The chain employs TRBV5-6 and TRBJ1-3, with D possibly TRBD1 on 5 matching bases. This CDR3 spans 16 amino acids. Looked up from germline, CDR1 is SGHDT and CDR2 is YYEEEE. Between the trimmed V and J ends, which lost 7 bases and 0 bases, there was a span of 17 bases. CDR3 residues: CASHGGTRDSGNTIYF. The CDR3, as DNA: TGTGCCAGCCATGGCGGGACCCGAGACTCTGGAAACACCATATATTTT.

The V call is TRBV28, the J call TRBJ1-2; 8 nucleotides align to TRBD1. Germline-derived CDR1 and CDR2 are MDHEN and SYDVKM. V shed 4 bases and J 8 bases; nucleotides not matched to a gene: 9. The CDR3 contains 14 residues. The CDR3 DNA is TGTGCCAGCAGTTCCATGACAGGGGCTTGGGGCTACACCTTC. This sequence encodes CASSSMTGAWGYTF.

In DNA, the CDR3 is TGTGCCAGCAGCCCCTTATTGGGGACAGGGGGAAGCACAGATACGCAGTATTTT. Translating gives CASSPLLGTGGSTDTQYF. V gene TRBV28 combines with J gene TRBJ2-3; 11 bases match TRBD1. The V gene end was trimmed by 6 bases and the J gene end by 0 bases; junction bases not matched to a gene: 11. Per the germline V gene, CDR1 is MDHEN and CDR2 is SYDVKM. The CDR3 extends over 18 amino acids.

The gene calls are TRBV7-3 and TRBJ2-5; 9 positions agree with TRBD1. Germline V lookup: CDR1 SGHTA, CDR2 FQGTGA. CDR3 length: 15 residues. With 5 bases clipped from V and 4 bases from J, the junction kept 8 bases outside the gene matches. CDR3 sequence: CASSRGQGPTETQYF. The CDR3, as DNA: TGTGCCAGCAGCCGCGGACAGGGGCCCACAGAGACCCAGTACTTC.

This clone was recorded only once. The chain uses TRBV7-2 and TRBJ2-7; 10 bases fit TRBD2. Germline values: CDR1 SGHTA, CDR2 FQGNSA. This CDR3 spans 16 amino acids. Unmatched junction bases numbered 14, after V lost 5 bases and J lost 7 bases. CDR3 sequence: CASSPAGGLATIEQYF. In DNA, the CDR3 is TGTGCCAGCAGCCCAGCGGGGGGACTAGCGACTATTGAGCAGTACTTC. The full variable domain, its missing parts supplied by reference TRBV7-2 and TRBJ2-7, is GAGVSQSPSNKVTEKGKDVELRCDPISGHTALYWYRQSLGQGLEFLIYFQGNSAPDKSGLPSDRFSAERTGGSVSTLTIQRTQQEDSAVYLCASSPAGGLATIEQYFGPGTRLTVT.

This chain links TRBV4-3 with TRBJ1-2; no reliable D call. Germline CDR1 LGHNA, CDR2 YSLEER. The V and J ends lost 1 base and 5 bases respectively, with 14 bases between them. This CDR3 is 15 amino acids long. CDR3 sequence (DNA): TGCGCCAGCAGCCAAGGGTCAAGGATATCGTATGGCTACACCTTC. This translates into CASSQGSRISYGYTF.

V and J are TRBV19 and TRBJ1-4, with D hard to call. There are 13 residues in the CDR3. The germline CDR1 and CDR2 sequences are LNHDA and SQIVND (reference sequence). V dropped 4 bases and J dropped 10 bases, with 13 bases sitting between them. The CDR3 here is CASSTSGLGKLFF. The CDR3 DNA is TGTGCCAGTAGTACCAGCGGGCTAGGAAAACTGTTTTTT.

The chain couples TRBV28 to TRBJ2-3, with TRBD1 matching 11 bases. Looked up from germline, CDR1 is MDHEN and CDR2 is SYDVKM. The CDR3 spans 14 residues. V gave up 10 bases and J gave up 3 bases; unmatched junction bases: 6. Written as DNA, the CDR3 is TGTGCCACGGAGGGGGACAGGGGGACAGATACGCAGTATTTT. Residues: CATEGDRGTDTQYF.

This chain links TRBV9 with TRBJ2-7; 9 positions agree with TRBD1. The J segment lost 0 bases and the V segment lost 3 bases, leaving 4 bases of the junction unmatched. CDR3 length: 15 amino acids. CDR1 is SGDLS and CDR2 is YYNGEE in the germline V gene. Here the CDR3 DNA reads TGTGCCAGCAGCGACCGGGACAGGGACTCCTACGAGCAGTACTTC. As protein: CASSDRDRDSYEQYF.

The chain links TRBV7-9 to TRBJ1-1; tentative D call: TRBD1 (5 bases). CDR3 length: 12 residues. Germline assignment: CDR1 SEHNR and CDR2 FQNEAQ (reference sequence). V lost 8 bases to trimming and J lost 1 base, with 8 bases between them. The CDR3 bases are TGTGCCAGCGCGAGGGGGAACACTGAAGCTTTCTTT. Protein product: CASARGNTEAFF.

The genes are TRBV15 and TRBJ1-5; no firm D call. Germline V CDR1 and CDR2: LNHNV, YYDKDF (reference sequence). The ends were cut back, 4 bases at V and 0 bases at J, with 4 bases in the middle. The CDR3 sequence is 13 residues long. CDR3 amino acids: CATSMDSNQPQHF. In DNA form, the CDR3 reads TGTGCCACCAGCATGGATAGCAATCAGCCCCAGCATTTT.

The chain recombines TRBV7-2 with TRBJ1-2, with TRBD1 matching 8 bases. This CDR3 contains 13 residues. V lost 3 bases and J lost 4; bases outside the gene matches: 1. Germline lookup yields CDR1 SGHTA and CDR2 FQGNSA. CDR3 sequence reads: CASSLDRVYGYTF. CDR3 DNA sequence: TGTGCCAGCAGCTTGGACAGGGTCTATGGCTACACCTTC.

The chain links TRBV3-1 (or the pseudogene TRBV3-2) to TRBJ1-5, with D uncertain. The CDR3 loop spans 15 amino acids. Germline V gene sequence: CDR1 LGHDT, CDR2 YNNKEL (reference sequence). V was clipped by 2 bases and J by 1 base, with 9 bases between them. CDR3 region: CASSQKIGSNQPQHF. The CDR3 nucleotides read TGTGCCAGCAGCCAAAAGATCGGGAGCAATCAGCCCCAGCATTTT.

This clone appeared a single time. The chain links TRBV11-2 to TRBJ2-5; D ambiguous. The V end was cut by 5 bases, the J end by 2 bases, with 15 bases between. The length of the CDR3 is 15 residues. CDR1 is SGHAT, CDR2 FQNNGV, per germline. The CDR3 protein is CASSNGPAMQETQYF. CDR3 bases: TGTGCCAGCAGCAACGGGCCCGCTATGCAAGAGACCCAGTACTTC.

The chain is built from TRBV7-9 and TRBJ1-2, with D uncertain. V lost 5 bases and J lost 2, with 12 bases in between. Germline V gene lookup returns CDR1 SEHNR and CDR2 FQNEAQ (reference sequence). This CDR3 contains 14 residues. CDR3 region: CASSQRSANYGYTF. CDR3 in DNA: TGTGCCAGCAGCCAACGATCGGCAAACTATGGCTACACCTTC.

The chain recombines TRBV11-2 with TRBJ2-7, with D possibly matching TRBD1 (6 bases). This CDR3 comprises 14 residues. The germline V gene has CDR1 SGHAT and CDR2 FQNNGV. Trimming stripped 5 bases from V and 7 bases from J, with 18 bases between. The CDR3 region is CASSPQGGGGEQYF. In DNA form, the CDR3 reads TGTGCCAGCAGCCCACAGGGCGGTGGGGGAGAGCAGTACTTC.

The V and J genes are TRBV3-1 (or the pseudogene TRBV3-2) and TRBJ2-3; TRBD2 might be the D (6 bases). V was shortened by 0 bases and J by 6 bases, with 22 bases between the two germline ends. The CDR3 runs to 18 residues. Germline CDR1 LGHDT, CDR2 YNNKEL (reference sequence). The CDR3 DNA sequence: TGTGCCAGCAGCCAAGAAGGGGTGGCGGGAACCGTAGTGGATACGCAGTATTTT. This translates into CASSQEGVAGTVVDTQYF.

V usage is TRBV27 and J usage is TRBJ2-2; D unclear. Germline CDR1 and CDR2: MNHEY and SMNVEV (reference sequence). Trimming removed 2 bases from V and 0 bases from J, with 10 bases in between. The CDR3 length is 16 residues. The CDR3: CASSLSFRTNTGELFF. Here the CDR3 DNA reads TGTGCCAGCAGTTTAAGTTTTCGGACGAACACCGGGGAGCTGTTTTTT.